The rows below give T cell receptor beta chains drawn from one sample of a study of blood T cell repertoires in COVID-19. The method was immunoSEQ multiplex PCR; TCRdb's version includes in-frame clones alone and lacks a portion of them. The table has about 250,000 clones, about 87% seen once. Sequencing was done on a sample of PBMCs or T cells enriched from blood (not recorded which). The receptors were sampled from a woman between 50 and 59 years old who had recovered from COVID-19. Both conserved end residues are part of each CDR3. Fields, in order: V gene, CDR3 protein.

v_call: TRBV12-3/TRBV12-4
cdr3_aa: CASSLGDTEAFF

v_call: TRBV5-8
cdr3_aa: CASSLRQGGTEAFF

v_call: TRBV24-1
cdr3_aa: CATSDKDTDLTEAFF

v_call: TRBV27
cdr3_aa: CASSDPGQGIEKLFF

v_call: TRBV7-2
cdr3_aa: CASSLSPGLGELFF

v_call: TRBV9
cdr3_aa: CASSVPQGSYNEQFF

v_call: TRBV7-2
cdr3_aa: CASSLKGQSTGNTIYF

v_call: TRBV4-3
cdr3_aa: CASSQSYYNEQFF

v_call: TRBV7-2
cdr3_aa: CASSLAGELFF

v_call: TRBV7-9
cdr3_aa: CARGKDSSGVYEQYF

v_call: TRBV4-3
cdr3_aa: CASSQDRGIRNYGYTF

v_call: TRBV11-1
cdr3_aa: CASSLDLGAWTEAFF

v_call: TRBV7-2
cdr3_aa: CASSLGLAETQYF

v_call: TRBV12-3/TRBV12-4
cdr3_aa: CASSSGTDTQYF

v_call: TRBV2
cdr3_aa: CASSEEGGGNQPQHF

v_call: TRBV11-2
cdr3_aa: CASSLDMGTGGKLDGYTF

v_call: TRBV5-1
cdr3_aa: CASSLRPSQGDLEQYF

v_call: TRBV28
cdr3_aa: CASSLSVGGAVNQPQHF

v_call: TRBV28
cdr3_aa: CASSLSQGNQPQHF

v_call: TRBV20-1
cdr3_aa: CSASREPPINEQFF

v_call: TRBV14
cdr3_aa: CASSPRPGTGSPEAFF

v_call: TRBV7-8
cdr3_aa: CASSLTSGNYEQYF

v_call: TRBV7-2
cdr3_aa: CASSFSSDTQYF

v_call: TRBV19
cdr3_aa: CASRTLALDTGELFF

v_call: TRBV7-3
cdr3_aa: CASSPRLGARRSQETQYF

v_call: TRBV12-5
cdr3_aa: CASAIGNYGYTF

v_call: TRBV5-1
cdr3_aa: CASRTSAGANVLTF

v_call: TRBV30
cdr3_aa: CAWRKQGAANEKLFF

v_call: TRBV19
cdr3_aa: CASSKGQGSGANVLTF

v_call: TRBV6-5
cdr3_aa: CASSYGTGELFF

v_call: TRBV7-2
cdr3_aa: CASSLRGDNTEAFF

v_call: TRBV18
cdr3_aa: CASSPWGATEQYF

v_call: TRBV5-1
cdr3_aa: CASSLSSSGSADTQYF

v_call: TRBV28
cdr3_aa: CASSDQGAANEKLFF

v_call: TRBV7-2
cdr3_aa: CASSLALAGLSPYEQYF

v_call: TRBV24-1
cdr3_aa: CATSDPGQGFGYTF

v_call: TRBV6-6
cdr3_aa: CASSLTGAGNEKLFF

v_call: TRBV7-3
cdr3_aa: CASSFSGTTLYNEQFF

v_call: TRBV20-1
cdr3_aa: CSASTQQNPDRLSYEQYF

v_call: TRBV28
cdr3_aa: CASSLGAPGTGTDTQYF

v_call: TRBV11-2
cdr3_aa: CASSLRTSGRGLRDEQFF

v_call: TRBV5-1
cdr3_aa: CASSFEGPQTSYNEQFF

v_call: TRBV27
cdr3_aa: CATRKDGQGGRGGSPLHF

v_call: TRBV29-1
cdr3_aa: CSVGTASYEQYF

v_call: TRBV28
cdr3_aa: CASHMQGVMTGEQYF

v_call: TRBV6-5
cdr3_aa: CASSKGQNYEQYF

v_call: TRBV7-6
cdr3_aa: CASSLAPRGGEGNTIYF

v_call: TRBV5-1
cdr3_aa: CASSLDGSYNQPQHF

v_call: TRBV28
cdr3_aa: CASYLGAEAFF

v_call: TRBV7-9
cdr3_aa: CASSEDNYEQYF

v_call: TRBV28
cdr3_aa: CASSSSADSYNSPLHF

v_call: TRBV28
cdr3_aa: CASSLSGAGKNIQYF

v_call: TRBV15
cdr3_aa: CATSRDPVSSYEQYF

v_call: TRBV28
cdr3_aa: CASEGQGYGYTF